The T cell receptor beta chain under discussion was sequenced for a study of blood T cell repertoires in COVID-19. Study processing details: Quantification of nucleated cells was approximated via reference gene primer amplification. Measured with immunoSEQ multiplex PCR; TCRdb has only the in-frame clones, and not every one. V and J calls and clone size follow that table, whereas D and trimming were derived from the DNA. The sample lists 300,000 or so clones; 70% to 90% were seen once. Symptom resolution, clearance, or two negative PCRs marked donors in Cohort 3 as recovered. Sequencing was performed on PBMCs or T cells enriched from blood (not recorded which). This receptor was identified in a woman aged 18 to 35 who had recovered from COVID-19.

The CDR3 loop reads CASSQGGQNYGYTF. The CDR3 nucleotides read TGTGCCAGCAGCCAGGGGGGACAGAACTATGGCTACACCTTC. The chain employs TRBV14 and TRBJ1-2, with 7 bases lining up with TRBD1. Trimming cost V 3 bases and J 2 bases; bases outside gene matches: 3. Germline values: CDR1 SGHDN, CDR2 FVKESK. The CDR3 is made up of 14 amino acids.